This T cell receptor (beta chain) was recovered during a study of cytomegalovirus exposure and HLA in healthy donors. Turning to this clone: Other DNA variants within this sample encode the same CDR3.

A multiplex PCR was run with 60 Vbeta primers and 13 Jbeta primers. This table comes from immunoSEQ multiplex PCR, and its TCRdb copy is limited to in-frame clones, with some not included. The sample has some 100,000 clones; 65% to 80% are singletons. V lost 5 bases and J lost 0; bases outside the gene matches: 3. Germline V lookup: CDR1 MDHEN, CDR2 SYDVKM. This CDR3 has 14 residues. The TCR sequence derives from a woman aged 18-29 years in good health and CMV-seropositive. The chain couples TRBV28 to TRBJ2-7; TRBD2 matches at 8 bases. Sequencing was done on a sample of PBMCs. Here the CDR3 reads CASSLAGGSYEQYF. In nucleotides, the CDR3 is TGTGCCAGCAGTCTTGCGGGGGGCTCCTACGAGCAGTACTTC.